Listed below are T cell receptor beta chains from one sample, sequenced in a study of T cell repertoires in cytomegalovirus infection. TCRdb redid the calling of the reads with MiXCR, one entry per CDR3 protein. The sample records approximately 730,000 distinct CDR3 sequences, 33% being singletons. The antigens for these receptors are not known. Sequences were derived from cultured PBMCs, sampled from culture after CMV antigen stimulation. These receptors all come from a human donor in good health (CMV status not recorded). Some clones in this sample may be carry-over from other donors' samples. The CDR3 runs from the conserved cysteine through the conserved F or W. D genes are given only for firm matches. Clone sizes are given selectively: once, few, many, or a class where the clone is expanded.

cdr3_length,j_call,clone_size,d_call,v_call,cdr3_aa,cdr3_nt
14,TRBJ1-6,NA,TRBD1,TRBV27,CASRARGLGSPLHF,TGTGCCAGCAGGGCCAGGGGGCTAGGTTCACCCCTCCACTTT
15,TRBJ2-7,many,TRBD1,TRBV7-2,CASSSGPTGGYEQYF,TGTGCCAGCAGTAGTGGACCCACAGGGGGCTACGAGCAGTACTTC
14,TRBJ1-3,NA,NA,TRBV7-2,CASTDRGSGNTIYF,TGTGCCAGCACCGATAGGGGCTCTGGAAACACCATATATTTT
14,TRBJ2-3,many,TRBD2,TRBV6-1,CAASASGRTDTQYF,TGTGCAGCATCGGCTAGCGGACGTACAGATACGCAGTATTTT
14,TRBJ1-2,NA,NA,TRBV18,CASSPPAQPYGYTF,TGTGCCAGCTCACCACCGGCACAGCCCTATGGCTACACCTTC
14,TRBJ1-3,many,NA,TRBV7-2,CASSLDRNGNTIYF,TGTGCCAGCAGCTTAGATAGGAATGGAAACACCATATATTTT
15,TRBJ1-5,NA,NA,TRBV19,CASSIVPYSNQPQHF,TGTGCCAGTAGTATAGTCCCCTATAGCAATCAGCCCCAGCATTTT
15,TRBJ2-5,NA,TRBD2,TRBV28,CASTPTAGGRETQYF,TGTGCCAGCACCCCAACCGCGGGGGGTCGAGAGACCCAGTACTTC
16,TRBJ2-1,NA,NA,TRBV6-2/TRBV6-3,CASSPLGAGLYNEQFF,TGTGCCAGCAGCCCTCTGGGTGCGGGCCTGTACAATGAGCAGTTCTTC
13,TRBJ2-5,NA,NA,TRBV6-1,CASTRVLQETQYF,TGTGCCAGCACTAGAGTCCTCCAAGAGACCCAGTACTTC
20,TRBJ2-1,NA,TRBD2,TRBV10-3,CAISDRGGGGAHGSFNEQFF,TGTGCCATCAGTGACAGGGGGGGCGGGGGGGCCCACGGTTCCTTCAATGAGCAGTTCTTC
15,TRBJ1-1,once,NA,TRBV6-1,CASSERWLQATEAFF,TGTGCCAGCAGTGAACGGTGGTTGCAGGCCACTGAAGCTTTCTTT
13,TRBJ1-4,NA,NA,TRBV19,CARGPNQSGKLFF,TGTGCCCGGGGGCCTAATCAAAGTGGAAAACTGTTTTTT
16,TRBJ2-5,once,NA,TRBV7-4,CASSNPGGAEQETQYF,TGTGCCAGCAGCAACCCAGGAGGGGCAGAACAAGAGACCCAGTACTTC
16,TRBJ2-3,NA,NA,TRBV7-9,CASSFLERESTDTQYF,TGTGCCAGCAGCTTTCTGGAGAGGGAGAGCACAGATACGCAGTATTTT
15,TRBJ2-3,NA,TRBD2,TRBV24-1,CATSDLQRGGDTQYF,TGTGCCACCAGTGATTTGCAGCGGGGGGGAGATACGCAGTATTTT
15,TRBJ1-1,NA,NA,TRBV20-1,CSAKKPGSVNTEAFF,TGCAGTGCTAAAAAACCAGGGTCCGTGAACACTGAAGCTTTCTTT
15,TRBJ2-3,NA,TRBD1,TRBV11-2,CASSPGTEVGDTQYF,TGTGCCAGCAGCCCCGGGACAGAGGTGGGAGATACGCAGTATTTT
15,TRBJ2-1,NA,NA,TRBV18,CASSLKLAGGNEQFF,TGTGCCAGCTCACTTAAGTTGGCCGGAGGCAATGAGCAGTTCTTC
13,TRBJ2-2,NA,TRBD1,TRBV7-9,CASSDDRAGELFF,TGTGCCAGCAGCGACGACAGGGCCGGGGAGCTGTTTTTT
18,TRBJ1-3,NA,NA,TRBV7-2,CASSYHTGQRSSGNTIYF,TGTGCCAGCAGCTATCACACTGGGCAGCGTTCCTCTGGAAACACCATATATTTT
12,TRBJ2-7,few,NA,TRBV7-9,CASSVGTYEQYF,TGTGCCAGCAGCGTTGGGACCTACGAGCAGTACTTC
12,TRBJ2-1,few,NA,TRBV15,CATSRVRNEQFF,TGTGCCACCAGCAGAGTTCGGAATGAGCAGTTCTTC
15,TRBJ2-3,NA,TRBD2,TRBV5-3,CASSKYTSGGYTQYF,TGTGCCAGCAGCAAATACACTAGCGGGGGATATACGCAGTATTTT
14,TRBJ2-5,few,NA,TRBV5-4,CASSVFERQETQYF,TGTGCCAGCAGCGTTTTTGAACGACAAGAGACCCAGTACTTC
15,TRBJ2-1,NA,TRBD2,TRBV6-2/TRBV6-3,CASIKRGGSYNEQFF,TGTGCCAGCATCAAGCGGGGAGGCTCCTACAATGAGCAGTTCTTC
13,TRBJ1-2,few,TRBD1,TRBV27,CASSYTGQVAYTF,TGTGCCAGCAGTTATACGGGACAGGTTGCGTACACCTTC
19,TRBJ2-1,few,TRBD2,TRBV7-8,CASSARLAGGLYEYNEQFF,TGTGCCAGCAGCGCGCGACTAGCGGGAGGCCTATACGAGTACAATGAGCAGTTCTTC
14,TRBJ1-2,NA,TRBD1,TRBV12-3/TRBV12-4,CASSRNQGGYGYTF,TGTGCCAGCAGCCGAAACCAGGGGGGCTATGGCTACACCTTC
13,TRBJ2-7,NA,TRBD2,TRBV5-1,CASSRGLAWEQYF,TGCGCCAGCAGCCGCGGACTAGCGTGGGAGCAGTACTTC
15,TRBJ2-5,NA,NA,TRBV7-2,CASSSHARGEETQYF,TGTGCCAGCAGCTCCCATGCAAGGGGTGAAGAGACCCAGTACTTC
16,TRBJ2-1,NA,NA,TRBV6-2/TRBV6-3,CASSYTGTLLNNEQFF,TGTGCCAGCAGTTACACCGGGACCCTACTCAACAATGAGCAGTTCTTC
14,TRBJ2-2,NA,TRBD2,TRBV6-4,CASRAGPYTGELFF,TGTGCCAGCAGAGCGGGACCCTACACCGGGGAGCTGTTTTTT
16,TRBJ1-5,few,TRBD1,TRBV7-6,CASSPIQGAQGVPQHF,TGTGCCAGCAGCCCGATACAGGGGGCGCAGGGGGTGCCCCAGCATTTT
14,TRBJ2-5,few,TRBD1,TRBV7-7,CASSLGRGTAAQYF,TGTGCCAGCAGCCTCGGCAGGGGGACGGCGGCCCAGTACTTC
15,TRBJ1-1,NA,NA,TRBV27,CASSHGTGPQTEAFF,TGTGCCAGCAGTCATGGGACGGGTCCCCAAACTGAAGCTTTCTTT
13,TRBJ1-3,NA,NA,TRBV20-1,CSALDSSGNTIYF,TGCAGTGCTTTGGACAGCTCTGGAAACACCATATATTTT
14,TRBJ2-3,NA,NA,TRBV20-1,CSATQLVSTDTQYF,TGCAGTGCTACCCAACTAGTTAGCACAGATACGCAGTATTTT
12,TRBJ2-5,many,NA,TRBV19,CASSMAEETQYF,TGTGCCAGTAGTATGGCAGAAGAGACCCAGTACTTC
15,TRBJ2-7,few,TRBD1,TRBV10-3,CAISLRTGNTYEQYF,TGTGCCATCAGCCTTAGGACAGGGAATACCTACGAGCAGTACTTC
17,TRBJ2-1,many,NA,TRBV7-2,CASSGDRLARSYNEQFF,TGTGCCAGCAGCGGCGACCGTCTAGCGCGGAGCTACAATGAGCAGTTCTTC